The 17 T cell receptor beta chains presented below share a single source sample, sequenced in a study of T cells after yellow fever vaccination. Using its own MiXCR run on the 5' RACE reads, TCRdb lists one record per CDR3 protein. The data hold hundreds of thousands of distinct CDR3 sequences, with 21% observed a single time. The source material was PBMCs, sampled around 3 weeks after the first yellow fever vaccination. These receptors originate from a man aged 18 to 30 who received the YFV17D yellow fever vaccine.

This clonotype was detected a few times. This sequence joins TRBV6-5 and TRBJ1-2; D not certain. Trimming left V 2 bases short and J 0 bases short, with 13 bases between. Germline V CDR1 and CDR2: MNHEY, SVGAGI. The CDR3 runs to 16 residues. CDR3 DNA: TGTGCCAGCAGTTACGGTGCGGAACCTACTAACTATGGCTACACCTTC. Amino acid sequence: CASSYGAEPTNYGYTF.

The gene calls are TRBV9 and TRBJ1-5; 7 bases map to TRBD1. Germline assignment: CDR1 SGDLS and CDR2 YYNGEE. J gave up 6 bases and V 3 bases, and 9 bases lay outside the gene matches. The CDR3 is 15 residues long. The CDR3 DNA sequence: TGTGCCAGCAGCGAAGGGACAGCGGGAGGTCAGCCCCAGCATTTT. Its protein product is CASSEGTAGGQPQHF.

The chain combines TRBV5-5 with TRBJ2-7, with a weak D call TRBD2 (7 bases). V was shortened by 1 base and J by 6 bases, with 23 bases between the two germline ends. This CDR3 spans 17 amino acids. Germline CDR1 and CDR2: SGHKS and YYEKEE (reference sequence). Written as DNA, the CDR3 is TGTGCCAGCAGCTTGATGTTCCGGGGGGCCCGTCCGGGCGAGCAGTACTTC. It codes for CASSLMFRGARPGEQYF.

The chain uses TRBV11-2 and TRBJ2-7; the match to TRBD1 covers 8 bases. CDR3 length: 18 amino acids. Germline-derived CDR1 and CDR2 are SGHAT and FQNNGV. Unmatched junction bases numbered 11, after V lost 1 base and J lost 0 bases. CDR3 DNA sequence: TGTGCCAGCAGCTTAGGGACAGGGCTTGTTAGGCGCTCCTACGAGCAGTACTTC. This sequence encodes CASSLGTGLVRRSYEQYF. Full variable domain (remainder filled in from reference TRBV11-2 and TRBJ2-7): EAGVAQSPRYKIIEKRQSVAFWCNPISGHATLYWYQQILGQGPKLLIQFQNNGVVDDSQLPKDRFSAERLKGVDSTLKIQPAKLEDSAVYLCASSLGTGLVRRSYEQYFGPGTRLTVT.

CDR3 DNA sequence: TGTGCCAGCAGCTTAGGCAGAATAAGCGGGGCAGATACGCAGTATTTT. Protein sequence: CASSLGRISGADTQYF. The gene calls are TRBV7-8 and TRBJ2-3; 7 bases match TRBD2. CDR3 length: 16 residues. The trim removed 1 base at V and 4 bases at J, leaving 8 bases unmatched. CDR1 SGHVS and CDR2 FQNEAQ come from the germline V gene.

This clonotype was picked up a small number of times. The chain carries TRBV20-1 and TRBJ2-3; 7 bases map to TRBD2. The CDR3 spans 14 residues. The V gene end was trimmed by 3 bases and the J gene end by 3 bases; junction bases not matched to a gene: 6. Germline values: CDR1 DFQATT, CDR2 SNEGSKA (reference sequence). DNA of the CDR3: TGCAGTGCTAGGTCAGGACTAGGGACAGATACGCAGTATTTT. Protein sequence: CSARSGLGTDTQYF.

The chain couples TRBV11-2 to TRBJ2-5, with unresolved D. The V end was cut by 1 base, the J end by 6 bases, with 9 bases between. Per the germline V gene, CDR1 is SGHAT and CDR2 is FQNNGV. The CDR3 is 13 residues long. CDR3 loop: CASSLGPPKTQYF. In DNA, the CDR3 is TGTGCCAGCAGCTTAGGCCCTCCGAAGACCCAGTACTTC.

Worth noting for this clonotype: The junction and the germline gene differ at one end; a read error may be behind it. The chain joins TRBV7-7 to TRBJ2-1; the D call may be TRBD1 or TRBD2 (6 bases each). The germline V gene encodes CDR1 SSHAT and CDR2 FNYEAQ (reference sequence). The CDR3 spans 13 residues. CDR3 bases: TGTGCTAGCAGCTTTTCGGGGGCCAATGAGCAGTTCTTC. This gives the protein CASSFSGANEQFF.

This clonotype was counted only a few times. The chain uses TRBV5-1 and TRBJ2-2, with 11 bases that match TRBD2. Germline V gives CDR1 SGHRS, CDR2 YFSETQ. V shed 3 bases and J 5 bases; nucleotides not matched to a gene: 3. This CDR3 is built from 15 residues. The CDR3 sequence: CASSSGLADTGELFF. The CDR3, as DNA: TGCGCCAGCAGCTCGGGACTAGCGGATACCGGGGAGCTGTTTTTT.

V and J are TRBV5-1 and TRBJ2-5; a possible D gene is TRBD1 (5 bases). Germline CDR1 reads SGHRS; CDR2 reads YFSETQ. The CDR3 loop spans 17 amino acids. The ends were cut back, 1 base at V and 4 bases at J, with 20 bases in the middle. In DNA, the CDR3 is TGCGCCAGCAGCTTGTTAGGGCTGGATAGGGGTGCAGAGACCCAGTACTTC. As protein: CASSLLGLDRGAETQYF.

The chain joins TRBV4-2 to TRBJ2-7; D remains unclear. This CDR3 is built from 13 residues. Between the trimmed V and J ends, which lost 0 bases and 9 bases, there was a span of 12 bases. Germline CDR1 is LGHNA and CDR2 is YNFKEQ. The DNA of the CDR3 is TGTGCCAGCAGCCAAGATATCGACAATCCGCAGTACTTC. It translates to CASSQDIDNPQYF.

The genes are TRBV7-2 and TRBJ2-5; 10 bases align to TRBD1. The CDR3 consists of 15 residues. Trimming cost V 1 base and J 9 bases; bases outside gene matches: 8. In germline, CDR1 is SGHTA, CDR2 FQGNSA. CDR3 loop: CASSLGGQGRGAQYF. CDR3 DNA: TGTGCCAGCAGCTTAGGGGGACAGGGGAGAGGAGCCCAGTACTTC.

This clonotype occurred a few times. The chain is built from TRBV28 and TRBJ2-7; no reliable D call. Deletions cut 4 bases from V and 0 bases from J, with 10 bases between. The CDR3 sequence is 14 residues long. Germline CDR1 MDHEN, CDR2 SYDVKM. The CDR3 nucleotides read TGTGCCAGCAGTTCGGCTAGGAGCTCCTACGAGCAGTACGTC. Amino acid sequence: CASSSARSSYEQYV.

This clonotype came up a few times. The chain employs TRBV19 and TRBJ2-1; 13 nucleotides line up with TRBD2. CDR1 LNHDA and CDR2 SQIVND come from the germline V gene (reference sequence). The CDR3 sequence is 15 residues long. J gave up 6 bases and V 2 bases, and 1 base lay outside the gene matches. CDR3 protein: CASSITSGGANEQFF. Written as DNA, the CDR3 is TGTGCCAGTAGTATAACTAGCGGGGGGGCCAATGAGCAGTTCTTC.

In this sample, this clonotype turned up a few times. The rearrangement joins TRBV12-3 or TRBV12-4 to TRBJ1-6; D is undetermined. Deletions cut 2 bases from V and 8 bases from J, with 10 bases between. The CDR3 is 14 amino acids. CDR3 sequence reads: CASSLLQLDSPLHF. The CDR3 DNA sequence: TGTGCCAGCAGTTTACTGCAGCTAGATTCACCCCTCCACTTT.

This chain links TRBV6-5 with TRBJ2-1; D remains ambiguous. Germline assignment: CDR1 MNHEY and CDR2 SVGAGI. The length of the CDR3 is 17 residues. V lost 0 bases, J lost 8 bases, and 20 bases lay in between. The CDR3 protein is CASSYSNIGDPADEQFF. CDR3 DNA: TGTGCCAGCAGTTACTCGAATATAGGTGATCCAGCCGATGAGCAGTTCTTC.

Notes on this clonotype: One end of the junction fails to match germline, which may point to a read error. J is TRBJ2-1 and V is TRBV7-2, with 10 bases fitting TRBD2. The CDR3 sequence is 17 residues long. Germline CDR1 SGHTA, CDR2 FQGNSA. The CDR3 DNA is TGTGCCAGCAGCTTACTAGCGGGGGATCCCTCCTACAATGAGCAGCTCTTC. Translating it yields CASSLLAGDPSYNEQLF.